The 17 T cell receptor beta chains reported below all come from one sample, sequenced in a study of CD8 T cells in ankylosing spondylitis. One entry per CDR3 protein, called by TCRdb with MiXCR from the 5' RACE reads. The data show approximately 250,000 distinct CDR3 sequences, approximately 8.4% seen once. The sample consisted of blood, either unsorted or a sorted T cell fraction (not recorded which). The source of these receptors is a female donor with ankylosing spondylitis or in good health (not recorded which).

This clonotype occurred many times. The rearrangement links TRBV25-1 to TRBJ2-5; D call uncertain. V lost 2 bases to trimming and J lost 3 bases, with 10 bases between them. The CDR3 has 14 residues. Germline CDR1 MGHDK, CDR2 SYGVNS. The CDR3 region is CASSELRGEETQYF. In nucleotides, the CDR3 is TGTGCCAGCAGTGAACTGAGAGGAGAAGAGACCCAGTACTTC. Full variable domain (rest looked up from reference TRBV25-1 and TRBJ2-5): EADIYQTPRYLVIGTGKKITLECSQTMGHDKMYWYQQDPGMELHLIHYSYGVNSTEKGDLSSESTVSRIRTEHFPLTLESARPSHTSQYLCASSELRGEETQYFGPGTRLLVL.

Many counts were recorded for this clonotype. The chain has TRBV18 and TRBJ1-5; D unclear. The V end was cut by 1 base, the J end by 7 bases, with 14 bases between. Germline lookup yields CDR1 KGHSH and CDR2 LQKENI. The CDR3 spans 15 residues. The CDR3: CASSPLKGLEQPQHF. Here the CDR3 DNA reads TGTGCCAGCTCACCACTTAAGGGCTTAGAACAGCCCCAGCATTTT.

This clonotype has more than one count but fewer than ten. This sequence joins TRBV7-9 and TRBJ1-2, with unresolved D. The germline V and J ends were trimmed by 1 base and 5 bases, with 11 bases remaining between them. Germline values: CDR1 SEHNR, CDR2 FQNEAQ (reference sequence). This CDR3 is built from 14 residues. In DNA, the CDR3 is TGTGCCAGCAGCTTAGAAGGCAGACTGTATGGCTACACCTTC. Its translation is CASSLEGRLYGYTF.

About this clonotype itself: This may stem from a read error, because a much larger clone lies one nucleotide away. The CDR3: CANSVLQGWSTEAFF. Here the CDR3 DNA reads TGTGCCAACAGCGTACTACAGGGGTGGAGCACTGAAGCTTTCTTT. This chain joins TRBV9 and TRBJ1-1; 7 bases are shared with TRBD1. The germline gives CDR1 SGDLS, CDR2 YYNGEE. The CDR3 extends over 15 amino acids.

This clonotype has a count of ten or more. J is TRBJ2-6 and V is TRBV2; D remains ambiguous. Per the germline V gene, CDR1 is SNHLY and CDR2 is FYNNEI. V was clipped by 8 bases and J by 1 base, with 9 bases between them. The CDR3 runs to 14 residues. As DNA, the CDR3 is TGTGCCAGCCGCGCCGGTTCTGGGGCCAACGTCCTGACTTTC. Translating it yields CASRAGSGANVLTF.

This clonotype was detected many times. Here the CDR3 DNA reads TGCGCCAGCAGCGTAGGGACAGGGGGCAGAAACGAGCAGTACTTC. Its protein is CASSVGTGGRNEQYF. V is TRBV5-1 and J is TRBJ2-7; 12 positions match TRBD1. J was trimmed by 5 bases and V by 4 bases; bases with no gene match: 7. CDR1 is SGHRS and CDR2 is YFSETQ in the germline V gene. CDR3 length: 15 amino acids.

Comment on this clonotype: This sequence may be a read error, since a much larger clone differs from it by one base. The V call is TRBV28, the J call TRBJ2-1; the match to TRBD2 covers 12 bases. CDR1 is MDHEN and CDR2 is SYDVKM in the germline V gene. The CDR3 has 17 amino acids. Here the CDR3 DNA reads TGTACCAGCAGCCTCCCCCCTAGCGGGAGGGCCCTCGGTGAGCAGTTCTTC. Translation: CTSSLPPSGRALGEQFF.

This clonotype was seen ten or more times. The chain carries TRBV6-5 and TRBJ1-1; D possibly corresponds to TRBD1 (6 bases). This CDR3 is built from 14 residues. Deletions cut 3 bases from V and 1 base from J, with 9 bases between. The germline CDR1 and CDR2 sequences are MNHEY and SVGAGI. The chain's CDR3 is CASSYWGQNTEAFF. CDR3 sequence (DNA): TGTGCCAGCAGTTATTGGGGGCAGAACACTGAAGCTTTCTTT.

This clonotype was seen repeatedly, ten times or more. CDR3: CASRDPGAHNEQFF. DNA for the CDR3: TGTGCCAGCAGGGACCCAGGAGCCCACAATGAGCAGTTCTTC. The chain recombines TRBV12-3 or TRBV12-4 with TRBJ2-1, with D hard to call. The CDR3 runs to 14 residues. Trimming left V 6 bases short and J 5 bases short, with 14 bases between.

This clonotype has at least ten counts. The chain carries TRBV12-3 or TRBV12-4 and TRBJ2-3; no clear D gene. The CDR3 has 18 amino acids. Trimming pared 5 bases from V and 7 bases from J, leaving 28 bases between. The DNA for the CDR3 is TGTGCCAGCAGTCCCCACACGACTGGAACAAACCCCCAATATACGCAGTATTTT. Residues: CASSPHTTGTNPQYTQYF.

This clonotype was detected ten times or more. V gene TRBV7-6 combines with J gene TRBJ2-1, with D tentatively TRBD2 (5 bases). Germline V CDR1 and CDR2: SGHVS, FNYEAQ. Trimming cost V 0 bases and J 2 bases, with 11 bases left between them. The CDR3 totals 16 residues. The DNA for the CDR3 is TGTGCCAGCAGCTTAGCGACCGGGATACCCTACAATGAGCAGTTCTTC. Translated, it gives CASSLATGIPYNEQFF.

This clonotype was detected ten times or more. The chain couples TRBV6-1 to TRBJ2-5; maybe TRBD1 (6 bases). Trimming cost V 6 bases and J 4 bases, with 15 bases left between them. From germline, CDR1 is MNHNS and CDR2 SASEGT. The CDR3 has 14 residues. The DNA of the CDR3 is TGTGCCAGCAGCCGTGGACAGTATGGAGAGACCCAGTACTTC. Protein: CASSRGQYGETQYF.

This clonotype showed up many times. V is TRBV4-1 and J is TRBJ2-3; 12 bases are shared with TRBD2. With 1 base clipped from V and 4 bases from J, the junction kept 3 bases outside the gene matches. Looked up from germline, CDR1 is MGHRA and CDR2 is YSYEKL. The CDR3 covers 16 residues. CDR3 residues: CASSQVTSGSSDTQYF. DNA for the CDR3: TGCGCCAGCAGCCAAGTGACTAGCGGGAGTTCAGATACGCAGTATTTT.

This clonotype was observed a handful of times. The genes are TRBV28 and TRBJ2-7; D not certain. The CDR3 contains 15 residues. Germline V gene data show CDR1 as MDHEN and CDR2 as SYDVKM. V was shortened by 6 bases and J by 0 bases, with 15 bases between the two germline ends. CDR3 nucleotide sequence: TGTGCCAGCAGAGGACGAGACAAAAGCTCCTACGAGCAGTACTTC. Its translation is CASRGRDKSSYEQYF.

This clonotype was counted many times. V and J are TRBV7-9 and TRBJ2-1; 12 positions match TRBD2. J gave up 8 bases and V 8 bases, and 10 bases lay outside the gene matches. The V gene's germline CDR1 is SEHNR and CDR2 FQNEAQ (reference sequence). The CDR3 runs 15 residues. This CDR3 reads CASSSPTSGSHEQFF. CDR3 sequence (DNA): TGTGCCAGCTCCTCCCCGACTAGCGGGAGCCATGAGCAGTTCTTC.

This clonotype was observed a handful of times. CDR3 region: CASSSTSGSYEQYF. The CDR3 DNA reads TGCGCCAGCAGCTCCACTAGCGGGTCTTACGAGCAGTACTTC. V usage is TRBV5-1 and J usage is TRBJ2-7, with TRBD2 identical over 9 bases. J was trimmed by 4 bases and V by 3 bases; bases with no gene match: 5. CDR1 SGHRS and CDR2 YFSETQ come from the germline V gene. This CDR3 region has 14 residues.

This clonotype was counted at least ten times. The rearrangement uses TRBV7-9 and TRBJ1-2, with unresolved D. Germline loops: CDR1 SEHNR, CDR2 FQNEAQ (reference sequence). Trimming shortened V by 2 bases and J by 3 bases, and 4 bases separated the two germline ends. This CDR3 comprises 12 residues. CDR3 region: CASSLWDYGYTF. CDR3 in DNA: TGTGCCAGCAGCTTATGGGACTATGGCTACACCTTC.